This is a list of T cell receptor beta chains from one sample in a study of shared clonotypes between healthy human individuals. Assay used: immunoSEQ multiplex PCR; TCRdb lists only in-frame clones, some missing. This sample has about a million clones; 77% occur once, and the top ten carry roughly 0.82%. The specimen sequenced was memory CD4+ T cells from PBMCs. The receptors were sampled from a man aged 18 to 35 in good health. Some clones in this sample may be carry-over from other donors' samples. Each CDR3 is given with its conserved first and last residue. A D gene is named only where the DNA matches it firmly. The size entry is marked missing in some rows and otherwise reads once, few, many or a size class.

>TRBJ2-3|TRBV7-2|.|few
CASSSPQGRPVDTQYF
TGTGCCAGCAGCTCCCCTCAGGGGAGACCCGTAGATACGCAGTATTTT
>TRBJ2-7|TRBV5-4|.|once
CASSLNRAYEQYF
TGTGCCAGCAGCTTAAACAGGGCCTACGAGCAGTACTTC
>TRBJ2-7|TRBV9|.|once
CASSAGSITYEQYF
TGTGCCAGCAGCGCGGGATCAATAACCTACGAGCAGTACTTC
>TRBJ2-7|TRBV28|.|.
CASSHSITGTSYEQYF
TGTGCCAGCAGTCACTCTATTACCGGGACTTCCTACGAGCAGTACTTC
>TRBJ1-6|TRBV6-5|.|.
CASSLGPFSPLHF
TGTGCCAGCAGCCTCGGGCCCTTTTCACCCCTCCACTTT
>TRBJ2-2|TRBV6-4|TRBD2|.
CASSDSVGGHTGELFF
TGTGCCAGCAGTGACTCCGTGGGAGGGCACACCGGGGAGCTGTTTTTT
>TRBJ1-4|TRBV7-2|TRBD1|.
CASSLFNRGGEKLFF
TGTGCCAGCAGCTTATTTAACAGGGGTGGTGAAAAACTGTTTTTT
>TRBJ1-2|TRBV7-9|TRBD1|.
CASSLGEGGLYGYTF
TGTGCCAGCAGCTTAGGGGAAGGGGGCCTCTATGGCTACACCTTC
>TRBJ2-3|TRBV9|.|.
CASSVETDTQYF
TGTGCCAGCAGCGTAGAAACAGATACGCAGTATTTT
>TRBJ2-6|TRBV7-2|.|.
CASSQNRAGANVLTF
TGTGCCAGCAGCCAAAACAGGGCTGGGGCCAACGTCCTGACTTTC
>TRBJ2-1|TRBV19|.|.
CASSGNEQFF
TGTGCCAGTAGTGGGAATGAGCAGTTCTTC
>TRBJ2-2|TRBV10-2|TRBD1|.
CASSEFQDRAGGELFF
TGCGCCAGCAGTGAGTTCCAGGACAGGGCGGGCGGGGAGCTGTTTTTT
>TRBJ2-3|TRBV14|.|once
CASSQGRAPRTQYF
TGTGCCAGCAGCCAGGGAAGAGCTCCGAGGACGCAGTATTTT
>TRBJ2-1|TRBV28|.|.
CASHAPGGGRIQFF
TGTGCCAGCCATGCACCGGGTGGAGGACGGATCCAGTTCTTC
>TRBJ2-4|TRBV5-1|.|.
CASSLLTAGGAKNIQYF
TGCGCCAGCAGCTTGCTGACAGCCGGAGGGGCCAAAAACATTCAGTACTTC
>TRBJ1-2|TRBV7-3|TRBD1|.
CASSFGTGYGYTF
TGTGCCAGCAGCTTCGGGACAGGGTATGGCTACACCTTC
>TRBJ1-2|TRBV28|.|.
CASSLSGNYGYTF
TGTGCCAGCAGTTTATCGGGTAACTATGGCTACACCTTC
>TRBJ2-7|TRBV10-3|TRBD1|.
CAISESGQGVYEQYF
TGTGCCATCAGTGAGTCGGGACAGGGCGTCTACGAGCAGTACTTC
>TRBJ2-2|TRBV5-1|TRBD2|.
CASSLAGTSPGELFF
TGCGCCAGCAGCTTGGCCGGGACTAGTCCCGGGGAGCTGTTTTTT
>TRBJ1-1|TRBV9|.|.
CASSPQVGFSTEAFF
TGTGCCAGCAGCCCCCAGGTGGGGTTTTCCACTGAAGCTTTCTTT
>TRBJ1-1|TRBV7-2|TRBD1|.
CASSLGGQRNTEAFF
TGTGCCAGCAGCTTAGGGGGACAGAGGAACACTGAAGCTTTCTTT
>TRBJ2-7|TRBV12-5|.|.
CASGLVGGIYPYEQYF
TGTGCTAGTGGTTTGGTAGGGGGAATATATCCCTACGAGCAGTACTTC
>TRBJ2-7|TRBV28|.|many
CASSSIDIYEQYF
TGTGCCAGCAGCTCCATCGACATATACGAGCAGTACTTC
>TRBJ2-1|TRBV29-1|TRBD2|once
CSVAARLASSYNEQFF
TGCAGCGTTGCCGCCAGACTAGCGAGCTCCTACAATGAGCAGTTCTTC
>TRBJ1-4|TRBV5-5|TRBD1|.
CASSLGDRGNEKLFF
TGTGCCAGCAGCCTTGGGGACAGGGGAAATGAAAAACTGTTTTTT
>TRBJ1-5|TRBV6-1|.|.
CASLLGQSNQPQHF
TGTGCCAGCCTACTTGGACAGAGCAATCAGCCCCAGCATTTT
>TRBJ1-4|TRBV19|.|.
CASSQSRAPNEKLFF
TGTGCCAGTAGTCAGAGCAGGGCGCCAAATGAAAAACTGTTTTTT
>TRBJ1-1|TRBV15|.|few
CATSRDRGGTEAFF
TGTGCCACCAGCAGAGATAGGGGAGGCACTGAAGCTTTCTTT
>TRBJ1-5|TRBV28|TRBD1|many
CASSLSGQGRDQPQHF
TGTGCCAGCAGTTTATCGGGACAGGGTCGGGATCAGCCCCAGCATTTT
>TRBJ2-7|TRBV18|TRBD2|.
CASSQGRAGNEQYF
TGTGCCAGCTCCCAAGGGAGGGCAGGCAACGAGCAGTACTTC
>TRBJ1-2|TRBV2|.|few
CASRQENYGYTF
TGTGCCAGCAGACAGGAGAACTATGGCTACACCTTC
>TRBJ1-5|TRBV6-6|TRBD1|.
CASSAQGANQPQHF
TGTGCCAGCAGTGCACAGGGGGCCAATCAGCCCCAGCATTTT
>TRBJ2-7|TRBV4-1|.|.
CASSQPRESHEQYF
TGCGCCAGCAGCCAACCCCGGGAAAGCCACGAGCAGTACTTC